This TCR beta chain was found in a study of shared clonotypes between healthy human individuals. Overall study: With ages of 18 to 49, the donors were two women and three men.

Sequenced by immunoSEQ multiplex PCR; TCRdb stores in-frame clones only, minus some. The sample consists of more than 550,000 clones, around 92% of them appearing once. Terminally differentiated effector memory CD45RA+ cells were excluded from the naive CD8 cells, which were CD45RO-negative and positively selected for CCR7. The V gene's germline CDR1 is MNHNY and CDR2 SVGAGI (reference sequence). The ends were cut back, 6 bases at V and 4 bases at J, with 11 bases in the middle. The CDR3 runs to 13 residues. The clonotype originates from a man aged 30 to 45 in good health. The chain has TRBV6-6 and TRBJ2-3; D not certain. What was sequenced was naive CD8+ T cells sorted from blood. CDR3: CASSPPTADTQYF. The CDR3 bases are TGTGCCAGCAGCCCACCGACGGCAGATACGCAGTATTTT.